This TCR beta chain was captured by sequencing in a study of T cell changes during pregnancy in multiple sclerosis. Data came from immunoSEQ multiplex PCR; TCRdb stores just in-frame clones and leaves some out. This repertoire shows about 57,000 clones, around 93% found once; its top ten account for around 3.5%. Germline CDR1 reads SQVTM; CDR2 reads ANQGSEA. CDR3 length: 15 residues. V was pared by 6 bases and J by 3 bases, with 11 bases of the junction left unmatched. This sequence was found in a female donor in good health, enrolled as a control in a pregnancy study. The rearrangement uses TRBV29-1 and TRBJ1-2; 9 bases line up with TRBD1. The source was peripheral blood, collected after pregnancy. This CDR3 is CSVPTHGQGYYGYTF. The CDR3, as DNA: TGCAGCGTACCAACTCATGGACAGGGGTACTATGGCTACACCTTC.